Listed below are T cell receptor beta chains from one sample, sequenced in a study of T cells after yellow fever vaccination. TCRdb used MiXCR to reprocess the 5' RACE reads, holding one entry per CDR3 protein. The repertoire holds 230,000 or so distinct CDR3 sequences, with 3.6% as singletons. The sequenced sample was PBMCs, obtained 15 days after the yellow fever booster vaccination. Every receptor here comes from a man aged 18-30 years who received the YFV17D yellow fever vaccine. The conserved cysteine and the conserved F or W are not part of the CDR3 here. Fields, in order: J gene, V gene, CDR3 protein.

>TRBJ1-4|TRBV4-2
ASSREQGPRNEKLF
>TRBJ2-7|TRBV11-2
ASSLEGRKEQY
>TRBJ2-1|TRBV5-1
ASSLRGVSYNEQF
>TRBJ2-3|TRBV11-2
ASSPLRGGTQY
>TRBJ2-3|TRBV3-1
ASSSWGTTTDTQY
>TRBJ2-5|TRBV12-3/TRBV12-4
ASRDLAGGGETQY
>TRBJ1-1|TRBV12-3/TRBV12-4
ASSFVQGYTEAF
>TRBJ2-1|TRBV7-9
ASSPFYPVRGQF
>TRBJ1-2|TRBV5-6
ASAKNRVDGYT
>TRBJ1-5|TRBV28
ASSLPGGFVQPQH
>TRBJ1-1|TRBV20-1
SATGRAYSSSF
>TRBJ1-6|TRBV15
ATSREGPYSPLH
>TRBJ2-1|TRBV10-1
ASSRTVGRGEQF
>TRBJ2-3|TRBV5-1
ASSLGTSGKSTDTQY
>TRBJ2-7|TRBV25-1
ASSLAGGEQY
>TRBJ1-5|TRBV12-3/TRBV12-4
ASSLTTGGTSNQPQH
>TRBJ2-1|TRBV5-1
ASSLSGRGSYNEQF
>TRBJ2-2|TRBV5-1
ASSLQSGGAGELF
>TRBJ2-5|TRBV14
ASSQEVISGETQY
>TRBJ1-6|TRBV6-6
ASSQDRGINSPLH
>TRBJ2-3|TRBV10-1
ASARDRTDTQY
>TRBJ2-1|TRBV5-1
ASGLQGRNEQF
>TRBJ2-3|TRBV7-2
ASSLRARTDTQY
>TRBJ2-3|TRBV20-1
SAPDGRLATDTQY
>TRBJ2-3|TRBV20-1
SARWQWTTPGDTQY
>TRBJ1-1|TRBV6-5
ASSSTPGVAF
>TRBJ1-5|TRBV4-1
ASSQDAGQLSNQPQH
>TRBJ2-1|TRBV18
ASSGTLGINEQF
>TRBJ2-5|TRBV5-5
ASRKSAFAETQY
>TRBJ2-3|TRBV19
ASSTTERLTDTQY
>TRBJ1-1|TRBV5-6
ASSLSEMNTEAF
>TRBJ2-4|TRBV5-1
ASSLVRVQAKNIQY
>TRBJ1-2|TRBV7-8
ASSLSITNYGYT
>TRBJ2-1|TRBV6-2/TRBV6-3
ASSYVPSGGGYNEQF
>TRBJ1-2|TRBV7-9
ASSSVSRPYGYT
>TRBJ2-5|TRBV9
ASSVWEGGSQETQY
>TRBJ1-2|TRBV5-1
ASSPDRATNYGYT
>TRBJ2-7|TRBV12-3/TRBV12-4
ASSWGQTYEQY
>TRBJ2-2|TRBV9
ASSPRGDSQTGELF
>TRBJ1-5|TRBV10-3
AISGQGYQPQH
>TRBJ2-1|TRBV4-3
ASSQGGAAGDNEQF
>TRBJ2-7|TRBV12-3/TRBV12-4
ASSPNSAVSYEQY
>TRBJ2-7|TRBV3-1
ASSQTGVHEQY
>TRBJ2-5|TRBV3-1
ASTRQAGETQY
>TRBJ2-5|TRBV2
ASSLTLSAATEETQY
>TRBJ1-2|TRBV27
ASSSPGGYGYT
>TRBJ2-3|TRBV7-8
ASALSGTGVYRTDTQY
>TRBJ1-1|TRBV21-1
ASSTSTAPDTGYTEAF
>TRBJ1-5|TRBV12-3/TRBV12-4
ASSPGSLSNQPQH
>TRBJ2-6|TRBV12-3/TRBV12-4
ASSFLPGQSGANVLT
>TRBJ1-1|TRBV7-8
ASSSPGGGTAQSEAF
>TRBJ1-1|TRBV29-1
SVGDMNTEAF
>TRBJ1-5|TRBV7-6
ASKLGDEQPQH
>TRBJ1-2|TRBV19
ASSIRPYQIPYGYT
>TRBJ1-6|TRBV24-1
ATSDPGVGSPLH
>TRBJ2-7|TRBV30
AWNREGDEQY
>TRBJ1-2|TRBV7-2
ASSSQLYGYT
>TRBJ1-2|TRBV28
ASSFGQRPHYGYT
>TRBJ1-6|TRBV5-1
ASSLGHDSPLH
>TRBJ2-1|TRBV10-2
ASSEPKLIFLYNEQF